This T cell receptor (beta chain) comes out of a study of OX40 agonist ivuxolimab in advanced cancers. Study overall: Of the participants, approximately 44% had some prior anti-PD-1, anti-PD-L1 or anti-CTLA-4 therapy, which was allowed. Points from the study as a whole: Nonresponders, in some cases, also had low normalized T-cell clonal expansion.

TCRdb's table, derived via immunoSEQ multiplex PCR, lists solely in-frame clones and lacks some. Of over 20,000 clones listed, 70% to 80% are singletons. Losses at the gene ends were 7 bases for V and 6 bases for J; bases not matched to a gene: 12. The CDR3 spans 14 residues. Germline V CDR1 and CDR2: SNHLY, FYNNEI. On this clone: What it binds is not known. Given a much more abundant clone one base away, this may be a read error. Distinct nucleotide sequences in the sample also encode this CDR3.

The material sequenced was CD4+ or CD8+ T cells sorted from blood, taken in a trial of the OX40 agonist ivuxolimab. The chain has TRBV2 and TRBJ2-7; 7 nucleotides agree with TRBD1. The source is an adult with an advanced solid tumor such as melanoma, head and neck, liver or kidney cancer. The CDR3 coding sequence is TGTGCCAGCAATAGGGGGCGGACCACCCCCGAGCAGTACTTC. It is translated as CASNRGRTTPEQYF.